Given below is one T cell receptor (beta chain) in context. This CDR3 is 14 amino acids long. Germline CDR1 and CDR2: SGHRS and YFSETQ. Trimming pared 3 bases from V and 5 bases from J, leaving 11 bases between. This entry comes from a study of blood T cell repertoires in COVID-19. Study as a whole: Specimens from acute and convalescent COVID-19 originated in the United States, Italy and Spain. In each case, the material was cDNA or gDNA derived from T cells, B-cell-depleted T cells, or PBMCs.

Original handling: Researchers report that nucleated cell counts were estimated from reference gene primer amplification. Sequencing used immunoSEQ multiplex PCR; TCRdb keeps in-frame clones, though not all of them. The V and J calls and clone size were taken over from that table, and D and trimming were inferred from the DNA. The sample carries roughly 220,000 clones, more than 65% recorded once. Sequenced sample: peripheral blood. The receptor was derived from a woman aged 30 to 39 who had recovered from COVID-19. The chain links TRBV5-1 to TRBJ2-2; D is uncertain. The CDR3 DNA reads TGCGCCAGCAGCTATCTCCAGGAAACCGGGGAGCTGTTTTTT. Its translation: CASSYLQETGELFF.